One T cell receptor (beta chain) is described in this entry. This clonotype came up many times. This clone's antigen is unknown. Base qualities were left out, and no much larger clone turns up one base away. Library creation used PCR. The sequencer listed for this sample is Illumina HiSeq 2500. Molecular barcoding was employed in the preparation of TCR libraries, with unique molecular identifiers being used to normalize TCRbeta repertoire quantification. TCRdb ran its own pipeline on the public reads, namely fastp trimming at Q25 and MiXCR clone calling, and kept in-frame beta chains. Each entry merges the rows of one CDR3 protein and shows their most common DNA and genes. The sample has around 71,000 distinct CDR3 sequences on record, approximately 7.3% of them singletons. The ten largest clones represent around 2.6% of the sample. The CDR3 holds 15 amino acids from the cysteine to the phenylalanine. Only the CDR3 portion is preserved as DNA: 45 bases, with reading frame beginning at the first base. V loses 0 bases of germline sequence and J loses 0 bases, and the interval between the two ends is 8 bases. CDR1 LGHNA and CDR2 YNFKEQ are derived from the germline V gene.

The data were taken from a study of T-cell reconstitution after alpha-beta-depleted transplantation in children (dated by TCRdb to about 2016). General notes on the study: T-cell immune reconstitution after TCRalphabeta/CD19-depleted allogeneic hematopoietic cell transplantation in children was quantitatively tracked in the study by means of TCR repertoire profiling.

Sequenced material: PBMCs from the stem cell graft donor, taken from the stem cell graft. This clonotype was obtained from a human donor who donated a stem cell graft to a child with acute lymphoblastic leukemia. The chain uses TRBV4-2 and TRBJ1-1; the D gene is not confidently resolved. The CDR3 protein is CASSQEASMNTEAFF. The bases are TGTGCCAGCAGCCAAGAAGCCAGCATGAACACTGAAGCTTTCTTT.